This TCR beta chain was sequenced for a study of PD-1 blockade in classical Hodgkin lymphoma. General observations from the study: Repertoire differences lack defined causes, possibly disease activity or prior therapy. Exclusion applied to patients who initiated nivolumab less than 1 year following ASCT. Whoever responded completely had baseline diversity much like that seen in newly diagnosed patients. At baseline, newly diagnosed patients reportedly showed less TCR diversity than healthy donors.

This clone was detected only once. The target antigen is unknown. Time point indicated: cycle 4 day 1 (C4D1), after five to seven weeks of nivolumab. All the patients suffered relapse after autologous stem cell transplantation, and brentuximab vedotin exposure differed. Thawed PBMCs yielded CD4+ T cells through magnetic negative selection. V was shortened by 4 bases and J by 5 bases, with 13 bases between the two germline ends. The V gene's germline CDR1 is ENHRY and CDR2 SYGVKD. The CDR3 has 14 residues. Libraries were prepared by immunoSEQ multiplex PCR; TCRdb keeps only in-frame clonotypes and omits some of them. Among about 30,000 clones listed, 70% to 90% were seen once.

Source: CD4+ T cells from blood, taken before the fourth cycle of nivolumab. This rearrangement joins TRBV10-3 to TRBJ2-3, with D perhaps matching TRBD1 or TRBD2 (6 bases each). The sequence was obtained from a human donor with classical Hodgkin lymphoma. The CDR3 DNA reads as TGTGCCATCAGTGTGGGGGGCCGGGGAGATACGCAGTATTTT. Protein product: CAISVGGRGDTQYF.